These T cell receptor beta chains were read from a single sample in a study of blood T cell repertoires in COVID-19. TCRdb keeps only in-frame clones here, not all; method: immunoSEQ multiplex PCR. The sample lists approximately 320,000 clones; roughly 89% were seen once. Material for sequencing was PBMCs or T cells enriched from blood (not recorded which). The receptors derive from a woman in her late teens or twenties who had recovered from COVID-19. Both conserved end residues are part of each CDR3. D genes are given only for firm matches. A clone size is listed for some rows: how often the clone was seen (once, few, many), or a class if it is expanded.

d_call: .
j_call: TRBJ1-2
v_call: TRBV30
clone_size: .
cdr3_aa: CAWQPAGGYYGYTF
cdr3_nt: TGTGCCTGGCAGCCCGCGGGGGGTTACTATGGCTACACCTTC

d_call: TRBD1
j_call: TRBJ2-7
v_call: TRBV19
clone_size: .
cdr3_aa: CASSMALVGTGDEQYF
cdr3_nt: TGTGCCAGTAGTATGGCTCTGGTCGGGACAGGGGACGAGCAGTACTTC

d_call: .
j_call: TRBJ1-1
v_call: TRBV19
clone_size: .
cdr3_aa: CASTPSRGNTEAFF
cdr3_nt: TGTGCCAGTACCCCCTCTAGGGGTAACACTGAAGCTTTCTTT

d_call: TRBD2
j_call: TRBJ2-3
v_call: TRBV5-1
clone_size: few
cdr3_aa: CASAREQLIDTQYF
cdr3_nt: TGCGCCAGCGCGCGGGAGCAGCTTATAGATACGCAGTATTTT

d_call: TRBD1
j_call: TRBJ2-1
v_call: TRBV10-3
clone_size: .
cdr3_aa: CAISTDRVHGDEQFF
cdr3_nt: TGTGCCATCAGTACCGACAGGGTACATGGCGATGAGCAGTTCTTC

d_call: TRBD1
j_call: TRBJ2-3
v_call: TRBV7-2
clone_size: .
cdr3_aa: CASSPIGRGYDTQYF
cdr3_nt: TGTGCCAGCAGCCCTATAGGCAGGGGGTATGATACGCAGTATTTT

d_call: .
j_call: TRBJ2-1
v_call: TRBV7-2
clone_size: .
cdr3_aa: CASSDYPTITANEQFF
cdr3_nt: TGTGCCAGCAGCGACTACCCGACGATTACCGCCAATGAGCAGTTCTTC

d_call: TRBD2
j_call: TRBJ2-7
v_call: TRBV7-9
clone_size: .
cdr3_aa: CASSLLAGEAYEQYF
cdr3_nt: TGTGCCAGCAGCTTACTAGCGGGAGAGGCCTACGAGCAGTACTTC

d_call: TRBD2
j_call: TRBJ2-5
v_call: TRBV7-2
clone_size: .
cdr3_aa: CASSFSGQQETQYF
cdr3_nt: TGTGCCAGCAGCTTTAGCGGGCAACAAGAGACCCAGTACTTC

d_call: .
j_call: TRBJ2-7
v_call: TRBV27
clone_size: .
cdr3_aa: CASRSLGTSAYEQYF
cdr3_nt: TGTGCCAGCAGGTCCCTCGGGACATCTGCTTACGAGCAGTACTTC

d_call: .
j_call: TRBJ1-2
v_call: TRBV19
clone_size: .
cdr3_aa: CASSLGDWEGYTF
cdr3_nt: TGTGCCAGTAGTCTGGGAGACTGGGAAGGCTACACCTTC

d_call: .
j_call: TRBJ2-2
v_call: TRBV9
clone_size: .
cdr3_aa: CASSVNSELGTGELFF
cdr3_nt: TGTGCCAGCAGCGTAAACTCCGAACTAGGGACCGGGGAGCTGTTTTTT

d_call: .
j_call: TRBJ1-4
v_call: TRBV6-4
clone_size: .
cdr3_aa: CASSDRGGTNEKLFF
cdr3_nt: TGTGCCAGCAGTGACAGGGGCGGAACTAATGAAAAACTGTTTTTT

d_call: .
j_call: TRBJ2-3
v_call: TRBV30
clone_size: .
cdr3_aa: CAWKLPNADTQYF
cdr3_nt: TGTGCCTGGAAACTACCAAATGCAGATACGCAGTATTTT

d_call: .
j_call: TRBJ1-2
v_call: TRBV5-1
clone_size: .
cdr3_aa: CASSPGNNYGYTF
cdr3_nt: TGCGCCAGCTCCCCGGGAAATAACTATGGCTACACCTTC

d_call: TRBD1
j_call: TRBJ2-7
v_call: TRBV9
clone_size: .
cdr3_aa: CASSVGTTGDYEQYF
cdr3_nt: TGTGCCAGCAGCGTAGGGACGACAGGGGACTACGAGCAGTACTTC

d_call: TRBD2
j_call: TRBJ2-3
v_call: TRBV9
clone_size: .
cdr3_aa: CASNAGGRNTQYF
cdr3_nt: TGTGCCAGCAATGCGGGAGGGAGGAATACGCAGTATTTT

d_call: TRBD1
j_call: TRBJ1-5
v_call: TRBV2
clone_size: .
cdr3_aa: CASGWDRVDPQHF
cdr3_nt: TGTGCCAGCGGATGGGACAGGGTGGACCCCCAGCATTTT

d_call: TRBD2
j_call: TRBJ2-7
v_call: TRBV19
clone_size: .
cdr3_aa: CASSAGTGGEQYF
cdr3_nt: TGTGCCAGTAGTGCCGGGACGGGGGGGGAGCAGTACTTC

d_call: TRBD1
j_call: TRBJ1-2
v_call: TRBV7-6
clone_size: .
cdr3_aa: CASSSNRGLGNYGYTF
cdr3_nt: TGTGCCAGCAGCTCGAACAGGGGGCTGGGTAACTATGGCTACACCTTC

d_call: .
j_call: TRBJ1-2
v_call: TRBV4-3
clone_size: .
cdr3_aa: CASSQDWARYYGYTF
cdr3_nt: TGCGCCAGCAGCCAAGATTGGGCCAGGTACTATGGCTACACCTTC

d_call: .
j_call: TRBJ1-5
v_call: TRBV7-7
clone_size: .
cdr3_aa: CASSLGLNSNQPQHF
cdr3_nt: TGTGCCAGCAGCTTAGGGCTGAATAGCAATCAGCCCCAGCATTTT

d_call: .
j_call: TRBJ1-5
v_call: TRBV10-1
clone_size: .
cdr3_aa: CASSESDISNQPQHF
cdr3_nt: TGCGCCAGCAGTGAGTCGGACATTAGCAATCAGCCCCAGCATTTT

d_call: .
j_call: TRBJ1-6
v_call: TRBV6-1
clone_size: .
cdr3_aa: CASSAGISSYNSPLHF
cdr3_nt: TGTGCCAGCAGTGCCGGGATAAGCTCCTATAATTCACCCCTCCACTTT

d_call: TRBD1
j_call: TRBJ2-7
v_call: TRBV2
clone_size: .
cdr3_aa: CASSPTGQGPEQYF
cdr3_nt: TGTGCCAGCAGTCCGACGGGACAGGGCCCAGAGCAGTACTTC

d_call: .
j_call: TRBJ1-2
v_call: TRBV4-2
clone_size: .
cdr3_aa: CASSQVGTTTNYGYTF
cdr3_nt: TGTGCCAGCAGCCAAGTGGGGACAACAACTAACTATGGCTACACCTTC

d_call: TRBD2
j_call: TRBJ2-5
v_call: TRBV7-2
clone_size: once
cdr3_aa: CASSFQRGTQETQYF
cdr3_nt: TGTGCCAGCAGCTTTCAGCGGGGGACCCAAGAGACCCAGTACTTC

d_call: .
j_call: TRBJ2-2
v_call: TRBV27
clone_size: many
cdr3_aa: CASSLAGRITGELFF
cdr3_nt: TGTGCCAGCAGTTTGGCGGGCCGGATCACCGGGGAGCTGTTTTTT

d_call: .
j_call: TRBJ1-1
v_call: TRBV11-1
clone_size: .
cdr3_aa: CASSVRRRGTEAFF
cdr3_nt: TGTGCCAGCAGCGTAAGACGCAGGGGCACTGAAGCTTTCTTT

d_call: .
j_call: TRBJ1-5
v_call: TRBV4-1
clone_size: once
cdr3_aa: CASSHLETGSNQPQHF
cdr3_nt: TGCGCCAGCAGCCACTTAGAAACAGGTAGCAATCAGCCCCAGCATTTT

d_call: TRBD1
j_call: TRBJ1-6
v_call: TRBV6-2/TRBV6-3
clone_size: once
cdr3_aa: CASSYAQGGPGSPLHF
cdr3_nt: TGTGCCAGCAGTTACGCCCAGGGGGGACCCGGATCACCCCTCCACTTT

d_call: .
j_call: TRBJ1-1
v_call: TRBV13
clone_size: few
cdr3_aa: CASSLGRAMNTEAFF
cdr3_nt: TGTGCCAGCAGCTTAGGGAGAGCCATGAACACTGAAGCTTTCTTT